One sample yielded the 2 T cell receptor beta chains listed below, sequenced in a study of shared clonotypes between healthy human individuals (TCRdb year 2020). CD8 naive samples were CD45RO-negative cells positively selected for CCR7, giving a CD45RA+CCR7+ population that excluded TemRA cells. To prepare the library, the immunoSEQ multiplex PCR assay was applied. TCRdb obtained this table from immuneACCESS and retained in-frame rearrangements with V and J assigned. These tables miss some clones; where compared with another copy, unresolved V genes account for less than half of the shortfall, and the remainder is unexplained. For this sample the table gives roughly 2.1 million clones, of which more than 85% were detected only once. The top ten clones comprise under 2% of the sample. The sample was naive CD8+ T cells from PBMCs. The cell subset or site label, read with the paper, signifies: CD45RA+CCR7+. These receptor sequences come from a man aged 18 to 30 in good health. Some clones in this sample may be carry-over from other donors' samples.

The table lists this clone with a count of one. Additional DNA sequences in this sample encode the identical CDR3. The V and J genes are TRBV11-2 and TRBJ2-3; D possibly corresponds to TRBD1 (5 bases). The CDR3 has 14 amino acids. V gave up 2 bases and J gave up 1 base, with 7 bases separating them. Per germline, CDR1 SGHAT and CDR2 FQNNGV. The CDR3 DNA sequence: TGTGCCAGCAGCTTAACAGGAGGCACAGATACGCAGTATTTT. Translating it yields CASSLTGGTDTQYF.

The rearrangement joins TRBV7-9 to TRBJ2-3; 8 positions agree with TRBD2. V was pared by 3 bases and J by 2 bases, with 7 bases of the junction left unmatched. The CDR3 is 16 amino acids. Germline values: CDR1 SEHNR, CDR2 FQNEAQ (reference sequence). CDR3 nucleotide sequence: TGTGCCAGCAGCTTCTCCATTAGCGGGATCACAGATACGCAGTATTTT. Protein: CASSFSISGITDTQYF.